The entry below describes one T cell receptor (beta chain). Its antigen is not identified. The data originate from a study of shared clonotypes between healthy human individuals. Study-wide points: A handful of donors held about 5% of naive CD4 clonotypes in common.

Naive CD8 populations comprised CD45RO-negative cells positively selected for CCR7, excluding terminally differentiated effector memory CD45RA+ cells. Assay used: immunoSEQ multiplex PCR; TCRdb lists only in-frame clones, some missing. The profile shows approximately 600,000 clones, about 95% of them singletons. The CDR3 is 16 amino acids. V was clipped by 3 bases and J by 0 bases; unmatched bases: 5. Germline loops: CDR1 SGHRS, CDR2 YFSETQ. The origin of this receptor is a young woman in good health. The sequencing input was naive CD8+ T cells sorted from blood. V and J are TRBV5-1 and TRBJ2-3; TRBD2 matches 9 bases. The CDR3 sequence is CASSSKREESTDTQYF. CDR3 nucleotides: TGCGCCAGCAGCTCCAAGCGGGAGGAGAGCACAGATACGCAGTATTTT.